This T cell receptor beta chain was recovered during a study of blood T cells in healthy people across ages. Comment on this clonotype: Germline is not matched at one junction end, which may reflect a read error.

Alongside a J-beta primer mix, a sample-barcoded 5' primer served in a second PCR lasting about 7 to 12 cycles. From the 5' RACE reads, TCRdb called clonotypes with MiXCR, one entry per CDR3 protein. Among over 1,500,000 distinct CDR3 sequences listed, roughly 43% were seen once. The CDR3 has 14 residues. In germline, CDR1 is ENHRY, CDR2 SYGVKD. The receptor was isolated from a human donor in good health. This chain connects TRBV10-3 to TRBJ2-7; 8 positions agree with TRBD1. Sequences were obtained from blood. The CDR3 loop is CAIRGTGSPYEQYF. In DNA form, the CDR3 reads TGTGCCATCAGAGGGACAGGCAGCCCCTACGAGCAGTATTTC.